This T cell receptor (beta chain) was sequenced for a study of shared clonotypes between healthy human individuals. Measured with immunoSEQ multiplex PCR; TCRdb has only the in-frame clones, and not every one. The data hold around 480,000 clones, with roughly 85% observed a single time. J lost 0 bases, V lost 0 bases, and 3 bases had no gene match. Germline-derived CDR1 and CDR2 are SGHNT and YYREEE (reference sequence). This CDR3 comprises 15 residues. The sample was PBMCs. This receptor was obtained from a woman in her 40s in good health. Some clones in this sample may be carry-over from other donors' samples. J is TRBJ2-7 and V is TRBV5-4; 7 bases agree with TRBD1. The CDR3 region is CASSLEQGTSYEQYF. The CDR3 coding sequence is TGTGCCAGCAGCTTGGAACAGGGGACCTCCTACGAGCAGTACTTC.